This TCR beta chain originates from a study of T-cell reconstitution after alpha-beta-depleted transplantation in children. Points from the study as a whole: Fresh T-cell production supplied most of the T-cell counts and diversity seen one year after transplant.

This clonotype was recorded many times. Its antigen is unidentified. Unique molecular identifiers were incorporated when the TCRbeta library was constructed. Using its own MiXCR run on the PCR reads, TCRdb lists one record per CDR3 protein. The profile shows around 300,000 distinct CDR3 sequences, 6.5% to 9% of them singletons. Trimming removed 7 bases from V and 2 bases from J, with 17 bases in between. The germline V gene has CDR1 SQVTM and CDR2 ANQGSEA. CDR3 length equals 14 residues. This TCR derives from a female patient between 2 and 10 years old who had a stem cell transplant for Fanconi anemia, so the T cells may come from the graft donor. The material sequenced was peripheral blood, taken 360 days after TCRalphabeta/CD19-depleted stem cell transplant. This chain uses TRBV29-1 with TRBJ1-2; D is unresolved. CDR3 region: CSASSTRSNYGYTF. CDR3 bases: TGCAGCGCGAGCTCGACCAGGTCGAACTATGGCTACACCTTC.